Below are 30 T cell receptor beta chains sequenced from a single sample in a study of PD-L1 blockade in urothelial cancer. Measured with immunoSEQ multiplex PCR; TCRdb has only the in-frame clones, and not every one. The sample has about 52,000 clones; approximately 80% are singletons. Source: PBMCs, taken around atezolizumab (anti-PD-L1) treatment. These receptors originate from a man between 35 and 55 years old with urothelial cancer.

The chain employs TRBV7-9 and TRBJ1-1, with no clear D. The V and J ends lost 7 bases and 0 bases respectively, with 18 bases between them. Germline CDR1 SEHNR, CDR2 FQNEAQ (reference sequence). The CDR3 consists of 16 residues. CDR3 nucleotides: TGTGCCAGCAACCCTACATCAGGAATCATGAACACTGAAGCTTTCTTT. This encodes CASNPTSGIMNTEAFF.

J is TRBJ2-3 and V is TRBV11-3; 7 nucleotides line up with TRBD2. Germline CDR1 reads SGHNT; CDR2 reads YENEEA. V was clipped by 0 bases and J by 2 bases; unmatched bases: 2. CDR3 size: 15 residues. CDR3 region: CASSLDGGNTDTQYF. DNA for the CDR3: TGTGCCAGCAGCTTAGACGGGGGGAACACAGATACGCAGTATTTT.

The rearrangement links TRBV6-1 to TRBJ2-1; tentatively, D is TRBD1 (6 bases). The CDR3 runs to 15 residues. Trimming removed 7 bases at V and 6 bases at J, with 19 bases between. The germline CDR1 and CDR2 sequences are MNHNS and SASEGT. In nucleotides, the CDR3 is TGTGCCAGCAACGTCGACAGGAGCCCTCTCAATGAGCAGTTCTTC. It specifies CASNVDRSPLNEQFF.

The V and J genes are TRBV28 and TRBJ2-3; 13 positions agree with TRBD2. The V gene's germline CDR1 is MDHEN and CDR2 SYDVKM. CDR3 size: 16 residues. Trimming took 2 bases from V and 3 from J; bases not matched to a gene: 2. The CDR3, as DNA: TGTGCCAGCAGTTTACTACTAGCGGGAGGGACAGATACGCAGTATTTT. This translates into CASSLLLAGGTDTQYF.

The genes are TRBV5-5 and TRBJ2-1; TRBD2 might be the D (5 bases). This CDR3 has 16 amino acids. Germline lookup yields CDR1 SGHKS and CDR2 YYEKEE (reference sequence). The V end lost 3 bases, the J end lost 7 bases, and 20 bases lay between the germline ends. CDR3 loop: CASSSGPGMAGNEQFF. CDR3 DNA sequence: TGTGCCAGCAGCTCTGGCCCGGGGATGGCTGGGAATGAGCAGTTCTTC.

The V call is TRBV5-8, the J call TRBJ2-2; 7 nucleotides match TRBD2. Germline assignment: CDR1 SGHTS and CDR2 YDEGEE. The trim removed 3 bases at V and 2 bases at J, leaving 10 bases unmatched. The CDR3 has 17 amino acids. CDR3 region: CASSYYIAGRNTGELFF. The CDR3 nucleotides read TGTGCCAGCAGCTACTATATAGCGGGCCGCAACACCGGGGAGCTGTTTTTT.

V gene TRBV9 combines with J gene TRBJ2-3; 7 bases match TRBD1. Trimming cost V 2 bases and J 2 bases; bases outside gene matches: 5. Germline V gene sequence: CDR1 SGDLS, CDR2 YYNGEE. The CDR3 covers 15 residues. The CDR3 DNA follows: TGTGCCAGCAGCGTCGGGACAGCCTCCACAGATACGCAGTATTTT. Protein product: CASSVGTASTDTQYF. The full variable domain, completed using reference TRBV9 and TRBJ2-3, is DSGVTQTPKHLITATGQRVTLRCSPRSGDLSVYWYQQSLDQGLQFLIQYYNGEERAKGNILERFSAQQFPDLHSELNLSSLELGDSALYFCASSVGTASTDTQYFGPGTRLTVL.

The V gene is TRBV6-1, the J gene TRBJ2-1; D gene ambiguous. The V gene lost 2 bases and the J gene lost 8 bases, with 4 bases spanning the gap. The CDR3 covers 11 residues. Per germline, CDR1 MNHNS and CDR2 SASEGT. As DNA, the CDR3 is TGTGCCAGCAGTGAAAAGCATGAGCAGTTCTTC. It specifies CASSEKHEQFF.

A single count supports this clone. The V gene is TRBV6-6, the J gene TRBJ1-2, with D tentatively TRBD1 (6 bases). Per germline, CDR1 MNHNY and CDR2 SVGAGI (reference sequence). This CDR3 has 14 amino acids. Between the trimmed V and J ends, which lost 7 bases and 6 bases, there was a span of 18 bases. The CDR3 DNA sequence: TGTGCCAGCATCGAGGAGGTCAGGGGCCATGGCTACACCTTC. Its translation: CASIEEVRGHGYTF.

This chain joins TRBV5-1 and TRBJ2-7, with D perhaps matching TRBD1 (5 bases). Germline-derived CDR1 and CDR2 are SGHRS and YFSETQ. CDR3 length: 13 residues. V shed 3 bases and J shed 4 bases, with 11 bases lying between them. The CDR3 reads CASSSGQYYEQYF. The DNA for the CDR3 is TGCGCCAGCAGCTCAGGACAATATTACGAGCAGTACTTC.

The chain has TRBV29-1 and TRBJ1-2, with TRBD1 matching over 11 bases. Germline V CDR1 and CDR2: SQVTM, ANQGSEA. Unmatched junction bases numbered 2, after V lost 4 bases and J lost 4 bases. The CDR3 consists of 13 residues. CDR3 nucleotides: TGCAGCGTTGGGACAGGGGGCATCTATGGCTACACCTTC. Its translation is CSVGTGGIYGYTF.

The J gene is TRBJ2-7, the V gene TRBV2; D might be TRBD2 (5 bases). Germline loops: CDR1 SNHLY, CDR2 FYNNEI. The V end lost 4 bases, the J end lost 2 bases, and 9 bases lay between the germline ends. The CDR3 is 13 residues long. CDR3 sequence reads: CASSAGSTYEQYF. The CDR3 DNA is TGTGCCAGCAGTGCGGGGAGTACCTACGAGCAGTACTTC. Using reference TRBV2 and TRBJ2-7 for the parts outside the CDR3, the full variable domain is EPEVTQTPSHQVTQMGQEVILRCVPISNHLYFYWYRQILGQKVEFLVSFYNNEISEKSEIFDDQFSVERPDGSNFTLKIRSTKLEDSAMYFCASSAGSTYEQYFGPGTRLTVT.

This clone was recorded only once. The chain has TRBV5-1 and TRBJ2-5; tentatively, D is TRBD2 (6 bases). Germline lookup yields CDR1 SGHRS and CDR2 YFSETQ. Trimming cost V 1 base and J 4 bases, with 14 bases left between them. CDR3 length: 15 residues. For the CDR3, the DNA is TGCGCCAGCAGCTTGTCTCCGACTAGTCCAGAGACCCAGTACTTC. Translation gives CASSLSPTSPETQYF.

V and J are TRBV7-2 and TRBJ2-7, with 9 bases matching TRBD1. The CDR3 has 17 amino acids. Germline V gene data show CDR1 as SGHTA and CDR2 as FQGNSA. Trimming at V came to 5 bases and at J to 3 bases, leaving 14 bases not matched to a gene. The CDR3 region has the DNA TGTGCCAGCAGCGCGGGTCCGGGGACAGGGAACAACTACGAGCAGTACTTC. Residues: CASSAGPGTGNNYEQYF. The full variable domain, its missing parts supplied by reference TRBV7-2 and TRBJ2-7, is GAGVSQSPSNKVTEKGKDVELRCDPISGHTALYWYRQSLGQGLEFLIYFQGNSAPDKSGLPSDRFSAERTGGSVSTLTIQRTQQEDSAVYLCASSAGPGTGNNYEQYFGPGTRLTVT.

Points on this clone: Other DNA sequences in the sample encode the same CDR3. CDR3 nucleotide sequence: TGTGCCAGCAGCTTGGGGACAGGGGGTAGCAATCAGCCCCAGCATTTT. It translates to CASSLGTGGSNQPQHF. V usage is TRBV5-6 and J usage is TRBJ1-5; 10 positions match TRBD1. This CDR3 region has 16 residues. Trimming at V came to 0 bases and at J to 0 bases, leaving 0 bases not matched to a gene. The V gene's germline CDR1 is SGHDT and CDR2 YYEEEE.

In DNA form, the CDR3 reads TGTGCCAGCAGTCTTTATCCTAACTATGGCTACACCTTC. Translating it yields CASSLYPNYGYTF. J is TRBJ1-2 and V is TRBV27; D remains ambiguous. The CDR3 covers 13 residues. The V and J ends lost 5 bases and 0 bases respectively, with 7 bases between them. Germline-derived CDR1 and CDR2 are MNHEY and SMNVEV (reference sequence).

The genes are TRBV7-9 and TRBJ2-7, with TRBD2 as a possible D gene (5 bases). This CDR3 contains 13 residues. Germline loops: CDR1 SEHNR, CDR2 FQNEAQ (reference sequence). V shed 1 base and J shed 4 bases, with 8 bases lying between them. The CDR3 spells CASSLVSGYEQYF. The CDR3 DNA follows: TGTGCCAGCAGCTTAGTCTCGGGATACGAGCAGTACTTC.

This clone was counted between two and nine times. The rearrangement links TRBV5-1 to TRBJ1-4, with 7 bases lining up with TRBD1. This CDR3 contains 15 residues. V lost 0 bases, J lost 7 bases, and 6 bases stayed unmatched. CDR1 SGHRS and CDR2 YFSETQ come from the germline V gene. CDR3 amino acids: CASSLEGGLAEKLFF. CDR3 DNA: TGCGCCAGCAGCTTGGAAGGGGGCCTGGCTGAAAAACTGTTTTTT.

The chain employs TRBV28 and TRBJ1-2; possibly TRBD1 for D (5 bases). The ends were cut back, 7 bases at V and 6 bases at J, with 12 bases in the middle. The CDR3 length is 12 residues. Germline V CDR1 and CDR2: MDHEN, SYDVKM. The CDR3 loop is CASTGGFDGYTF. Written as DNA, the CDR3 is TGTGCCAGCACTGGGGGGTTCGATGGCTACACCTTC.

The rearrangement uses TRBV5-5 and TRBJ2-1, with 11 bases aligning to TRBD1. Germline values: CDR1 SGHKS, CDR2 YYEKEE (reference sequence). The CDR3 is 16 amino acids. V trimming: 3 bases; J trimming: 8 bases; junction bases outside the gene matches: 10. The CDR3 sequence is CASSSPGQGVRDEQFF. The CDR3 DNA reads as TGTGCCAGCAGCTCACCGGGACAGGGGGTGAGGGATGAGCAGTTCTTC.

This clone was counted once. The rearrangement joins TRBV19 to TRBJ2-1; D is undetermined. This CDR3 is 13 amino acids long. Trimming cost V 5 bases and J 4 bases, with 9 bases left between them. The germline gives CDR1 LNHDA, CDR2 SQIVND (reference sequence). The CDR3 sequence is CASSLTRYNEQFF. In nucleotides, the CDR3 is TGTGCCAGTAGTCTTACTCGGTACAATGAGCAGTTCTTC. The full variable domain, in which reference TRBV19 and TRBJ2-1 provide the parts outside the CDR3, is DGGITQSPKYLFRKEGQNVTLSCEQNLNHDAMYWYRQDPGQGLRLIYYSQIVNDFQKGDIAEGYSVSREKKESFPLTVTSAQKNPTAFYLCASSLTRYNEQFFGPGTRLTVL.

The chain couples TRBV7-2 to TRBJ2-7; tentatively, D is TRBD1 (5 bases). The CDR3 is made up of 15 amino acids. V dropped 0 bases and J dropped 5 bases, with 14 bases sitting between them. Per germline, CDR1 SGHTA and CDR2 FQGNSA. The CDR3 here is CASSLAGHRLNEQYF. For the CDR3, the DNA is TGTGCCAGCAGCTTAGCGGGGCACAGGCTAAACGAGCAGTACTTC.

This chain joins TRBV28 and TRBJ2-1; 9 bases are a match to TRBD2. J was trimmed by 0 bases and V by 5 bases; bases with no gene match: 5. The CDR3 sequence is 16 residues long. Per the germline V gene, CDR1 is MDHEN and CDR2 is SYDVKM. The CDR3 DNA is TGTGCCAGCAGTCCTCTAGCGGGAAGCTCCTACAATGAGCAGTTCTTC. Residues: CASSPLAGSSYNEQFF.

The chain has TRBV21-1 and TRBJ2-5; the D call of TRBD2 is as the table states it, not checked on the DNA. TRBV21-1 constitutes a pseudogene. CDR3 length equals 15 residues. Here the CDR3 reads CASSSGLAGDETQYF. As DNA, the CDR3 is TGTGCCAGCAGCTCAGGACTAGCGGGAGATGAGACCCAGTACTTC.

V is TRBV30 and J is TRBJ2-7, with D maybe TRBD2 (7 bases). V was clipped by 5 bases and J by 3 bases, with 26 bases between them. Germline CDR1 GTSNPN, CDR2 SVGIG (reference sequence). The CDR3 is 17 residues long. DNA for the CDR3: TGTGCCTGGGAGAGGGGTAGGGGAGGGGGTCGAAGCTACGAGCAGTACTTC. Translation gives CAWERGRGGGRSYEQYF.

V usage is TRBV6-1 and J usage is TRBJ1-5; D uncertain. The CDR3 totals 14 residues. CDR1 and CDR2 from the germline V gene are MNHNS and SASEGT. V was trimmed by 3 bases and J by 5 bases, leaving 11 bases between them. CDR3 sequence: CASSELPIDQPQHF. CDR3 sequence (DNA): TGTGCCAGCAGTGAGCTGCCTATTGATCAGCCCCAGCATTTT.

CDR3 residues: CASSLRQGYGYTF. As DNA, the CDR3 is TGTGCCAGCAGTTTACGGCAGGGCTATGGCTACACCTTC. V gene TRBV27 combines with J gene TRBJ1-2; D may be TRBD1 (5 bases). Germline V gives CDR1 MNHEY, CDR2 SMNVEV (reference sequence). The germline V and J ends were trimmed by 2 bases and 4 bases, with 8 bases remaining between them. The CDR3 extends over 13 amino acids.

The gene calls are TRBV30 and TRBJ2-7; a weak D match, TRBD2 (5 bases). This CDR3 has 11 residues. V was trimmed by 5 bases and J by 6 bases, leaving 11 bases between them. CDR1 and CDR2 (germline): GTSNPN, SVGIG (reference sequence). Here the CDR3 reads CAWGGGSEQYF. Written as DNA, the CDR3 is TGTGCCTGGGGCGGCGGGTCCGAGCAGTACTTC.

The chain recombines TRBV9 with TRBJ2-1, with 10 bases fitting TRBD1. The ends lost 3 bases at V and 7 bases at J; junction bases unmatched: 4. The CDR3 is 14 amino acids. CDR1 and CDR2 (germline): SGDLS, YYNGEE. The CDR3 region has the DNA TGTGCCAGCAGCGGTCCGGGACAGGGGAATGAGCAGTTCTTC. Amino acids: CASSGPGQGNEQFF.

This clone has only a few counts. In nucleotides, the CDR3 is TGCGCCAGCAGCTTCGGACAGGGAGGCGACGAGCAGTACTTC. As protein: CASSFGQGGDEQYF. The chain is built from TRBV5-1 and TRBJ2-7, with 8 nucleotides matching TRBD1. Looked up from germline, CDR1 is SGHRS and CDR2 is YFSETQ. Trimming at V came to 2 bases and at J to 5 bases, leaving 6 bases not matched to a gene. The CDR3 sequence is 14 residues long. Complete variable domain (other parts from reference TRBV5-1 and TRBJ2-7): KAGVTQTPRYLIKTRGQQVTLSCSPISGHRSVSWYQQTPGQGLQFLFEYFSETQRNKGNFPGRFSGRQFSNSRSEMNVSTLELGDSALYLCASSFGQGGDEQYFGPGTRLTVT.